The 31 T cell receptor beta chains below come from one sample, sequenced in a study of CD8+ T cells in alopecia areata. The sequencing template was cDNA reverse transcribed from extracted RNA. Only in-frame clones appear in the TCRdb table, and some are missing; sequencing was by immunoSEQ multiplex PCR. This table holds over 150,000 clones, around 50% found once. The source was CD4+ T cells sorted from blood, collected at week 0. These receptors were taken from a human donor with alopecia areata.

DNA for the CDR3: TGCAGCGTTGCGGCCCAGAAAGAGACCCAGTACTTC. Translating it yields CSVAAQKETQYF. The V call is TRBV29-1, the J call TRBJ2-5; D unclear. The V end lost 4 bases, the J end lost 3 bases, and 9 bases lay between the germline ends. Per germline, CDR1 SQVTM and CDR2 ANQGSEA. There are 12 residues in the CDR3.

V and J are TRBV25-1 and TRBJ2-6; D is uncertain. Trimming took 0 bases from V and 1 from J, leaving 7 bases between them. The CDR3 has 16 amino acids. Per the germline V gene, CDR1 is MGHDK and CDR2 is SYGVNS. The CDR3 region has the DNA TGTGCCAGCAGTGAATACGGGTCTTCTGGGGCCAACGTCCTGACTTTC. Amino acid sequence: CASSEYGSSGANVLTF.

This CDR3 reads CSVLDTASYGYTF. The DNA for the CDR3 is TGCAGCGTTTTGGACACCGCCAGCTATGGCTACACCTTC. The chain joins TRBV29-1 to TRBJ1-2; TRBD1 might be the D (5 bases). The ends were cut back, 5 bases at V and 4 bases at J, with 14 bases in the middle. The CDR3 runs 13 residues. Germline V gene sequence: CDR1 SQVTM, CDR2 ANQGSEA.

The V and J genes are TRBV4-2 and TRBJ1-6; D gene ambiguous. The CDR3 loop spans 15 amino acids. Trimming stripped 1 base from V and 9 bases from J, with 13 bases between. Germline values: CDR1 LGHNA, CDR2 YNFKEQ. The DNA of the CDR3 is TGTGCCAGCAGCCAAGGGGCAAGCCTAGGTTCACCCCTCCACTTT. Translation: CASSQGASLGSPLHF.

This sequence joins TRBV5-6 and TRBJ2-7, with no clear D. Germline V CDR1 and CDR2: SGHDT, YYEEEE. The V gene lost 4 bases and the J gene lost 0 bases, with 8 bases spanning the gap. The CDR3 sequence is 13 residues long. Here the CDR3 DNA reads TGTGCCAGCAGCCCGGGTAGCTCCTACGAGCAGTACTTC. Translating gives CASSPGSSYEQYF.

V and J are TRBV5-1 and TRBJ1-4, with 7 bases fitting TRBD1. Germline values: CDR1 SGHRS, CDR2 YFSETQ. The CDR3 runs 14 residues. Trimming removed 7 bases from V and 2 bases from J; junction bases left unmatched: 5. The chain's CDR3 is CASGYRGTNEKLFF. The CDR3 DNA reads TGCGCCAGCGGCTACAGGGGTACTAATGAAAAACTGTTTTTT. Full variable domain (missing parts from reference TRBV5-1 and TRBJ1-4): KAGVTQTPRYLIKTRGQQVTLSCSPISGHRSVSWYQQTPGQGLQFLFEYFSETQRNKGNFPGRFSGRQFSNSRSEMNVSTLELGDSALYLCASGYRGTNEKLFFGSGTQLSVL.

The V call is TRBV10-3, the J call TRBJ2-5; D not resolved. The germline gives CDR1 ENHRY, CDR2 SYGVKD. This CDR3 has 13 residues. V shed 6 bases and J shed 3 bases, with 11 bases lying between them. The CDR3 protein is CAIRLDTKETQYF. The CDR3 DNA reads TGTGCCATCAGATTGGATACGAAAGAGACCCAGTACTTC.

The chain carries TRBV25-1 and TRBJ1-1, with D uncertain. Between the trimmed V and J ends, which lost 1 base and 3 bases, there was a span of 15 bases. Germline lookup yields CDR1 MGHDK and CDR2 SYGVNS. The CDR3 extends over 16 amino acids. The CDR3 DNA follows: TGTGCCAGCAGTGAATCCGGTATTCGGTCCTACACTGAAGCTTTCTTT. Protein product: CASSESGIRSYTEAFF.

The chain employs TRBV5-1 and TRBJ1-6; D remains ambiguous. The CDR3 loop spans 13 amino acids. The V gene lost 3 bases and the J gene lost 10 bases, with 11 bases spanning the gap. Germline V gene sequence: CDR1 SGHRS, CDR2 YFSETQ. CDR3 coding DNA: TGCGCCAGCAGCTCCAATTCTGGGTCACCCCTCCACTTT. Translated, it gives CASSSNSGSPLHF.

This chain's CDR3 is CASRRETGANVLTF. Here the CDR3 DNA reads TGTGCCAGCAGGAGGGAGACTGGGGCCAACGTCCTGACTTTC. The rearrangement links TRBV9 to TRBJ2-6, with D perhaps matching TRBD2 (5 bases). Germline CDR1 reads SGDLS; CDR2 reads YYNGEE. The CDR3 length is 14 residues. V dropped 5 bases and J dropped 2 bases, with 8 bases sitting between them.

V and J are TRBV27 and TRBJ2-7; D may be TRBD1 or TRBD2 (5 bases each). This CDR3 comprises 15 residues. V lost 6 bases and J lost 0, with 15 bases in between. Germline values: CDR1 MNHEY, CDR2 SMNVEV (reference sequence). The CDR3 region has the DNA TGTGCCAGCAGAACTGTGGCAGGGAGCTCCTACGAGCAGTACTTC. Translation gives CASRTVAGSSYEQYF.

The chain links TRBV28 to TRBJ2-7; 9 bases agree with TRBD1. The V gene's germline CDR1 is MDHEN and CDR2 SYDVKM. Trimming cost V 5 bases and J 3 bases; bases outside gene matches: 8. The CDR3 is made up of 15 amino acids. CDR3 sequence reads: CASSVHGTGHYEQYF. The CDR3 DNA reads TGTGCCAGCAGTGTCCACGGGACAGGGCACTACGAGCAGTACTTC. The complete variable domain, with remaining parts taken from reference TRBV28 and TRBJ2-7, reads DVKVTQSSRYLVKRTGEKVFLECVQDMDHENMFWYRQDPGLGLRLIYFSYDVKMKEKGDIPEGYSVSREKKERFSLILESASTNQTSMYLCASSVHGTGHYEQYFGPGTRLTVT.

V usage is TRBV10-3 and J usage is TRBJ2-3; D unclear. V shed 3 bases and J shed 3 bases, with 7 bases lying between them. CDR1 and CDR2 (germline): ENHRY, SYGVKD. This CDR3 is built from 13 residues. The CDR3 protein is CAISDLGTDTQYF. The CDR3 bases are TGTGCCATCAGTGACCTGGGTACAGATACGCAGTATTTT.

The genes are TRBV7-9 and TRBJ2-3, with D tentatively TRBD2 (5 bases). CDR1 is SEHNR and CDR2 is FQNEAQ in the germline V gene (reference sequence). This CDR3 is 16 amino acids long. Between the trimmed V and J ends, which lost 7 bases and 3 bases, there was a span of 20 bases. The CDR3, as DNA: TGTGCCAGCACCCGATTCCTCGGACGAGGGACAGATACGCAGTATTTT. Translating gives CASTRFLGRGTDTQYF.

This clone appeared a single time. The rearrangement uses TRBV7-8 and TRBJ2-5; D is unclear. With 2 bases removed from V and 8 bases from J, the gap between germline ends came to 9 bases. From germline, CDR1 is SGHVS and CDR2 FQNEAQ. This CDR3 is built from 12 residues. The CDR3 loop is CASSLNMGTQYF. The CDR3 region has the DNA TGTGCCAGCAGCTTAAATATGGGAACCCAGTACTTC. The full variable domain, with the rest looked up from reference TRBV7-8 and TRBJ2-5, is GAGVSQSPRYKVAKRGQDVALRCDPISGHVSLFWYQQALGQGPEFLTYFQNEAQLDKSGLPSDRFFAERPEGSVSTLKIQRTQQEDSAVYLCASSLNMGTQYFGPGTRLLVL.

The genes are TRBV5-1 and TRBJ1-1; D gene unclear. Germline-derived CDR1 and CDR2 are SGHRS and YFSETQ. The CDR3 totals 12 residues. Trimming removed 0 bases from V and 2 bases from J, with 2 bases in between. CDR3 loop: CASSLVNTEAFF. In DNA form, the CDR3 reads TGCGCCAGCAGCTTGGTCAACACTGAAGCTTTCTTT. Full variable domain (remainder filled in from reference TRBV5-1 and TRBJ1-1): KAGVTQTPRYLIKTRGQQVTLSCSPISGHRSVSWYQQTPGQGLQFLFEYFSETQRNKGNFPGRFSGRQFSNSRSEMNVSTLELGDSALYLCASSLVNTEAFFGQGTRLTVV.

This clone was picked up a small number of times. This sequence joins TRBV5-1 and TRBJ2-7, with D possibly being TRBD1 or TRBD2 (5 bases each). The CDR3 is 14 amino acids. Germline lookup yields CDR1 SGHRS and CDR2 YFSETQ. Trimming removed 3 bases from V and 5 bases from J, with 15 bases in between. CDR3 loop: CASSYIPGTHEQYF. The CDR3 coding sequence is TGCGCCAGCAGCTACATCCCAGGGACCCACGAGCAGTACTTC.

This rearrangement joins TRBV9 to TRBJ2-7; D may be TRBD2 (5 bases). Per germline, CDR1 SGDLS and CDR2 YYNGEE. The V end was cut by 0 bases, the J end by 2 bases, with 12 bases between. The CDR3 runs to 15 residues. The CDR3 sequence is CASSVEPGRAYEQYF. CDR3 nucleotides: TGTGCCAGCAGCGTAGAGCCGGGAAGAGCCTACGAGCAGTACTTC.

The chain uses TRBV7-9 and TRBJ1-1; the D is unclear. The CDR3 sequence is 12 residues long. V was cut by 5 bases and J by 10 bases, with 14 bases left in between. The V gene's germline CDR1 is SEHNR and CDR2 FQNEAQ (reference sequence). The CDR3 here is CASSPRPDGAFF. The CDR3 coding sequence is TGTGCCAGCAGCCCACGACCCGATGGAGCTTTCTTT.

In nucleotides, the CDR3 is TGTGCCAGCAGCTCGCGACTAGCGGGAACCGGGGAGCTGTTTTTT. It specifies CASSSRLAGTGELFF. J is TRBJ2-2 and V is TRBV7-3; 11 bases fit TRBD2. Per germline, CDR1 SGHTA and CDR2 FQGTGA. The junction had 3 bases not matched to a gene; V was cut back by 4 bases and J by 5 bases. CDR3 size: 15 residues.

J is TRBJ2-5 and V is TRBV6-5; 7 bases map to TRBD1. The ends lost 4 bases at V and 3 bases at J; junction bases unmatched: 5. Germline CDR1 reads MNHEY; CDR2 reads SVGAGI. The CDR3 consists of 14 residues. The CDR3 reads CASSSTGDKETQYF. CDR3 coding DNA: TGTGCCAGCAGTTCAACAGGGGACAAAGAGACCCAGTACTTC.

The chain is built from TRBV5-6 and TRBJ2-2; no definite D call. CDR3 size: 16 residues. CDR1 SGHDT and CDR2 YYEEEE come from the germline V gene. V lost 10 bases, J lost 4 bases, and 23 bases lay in between. The CDR3 here is CAGKQLLSVGTGELFF. For the CDR3, the DNA is TGTGCCGGCAAACAGCTATTGTCCGTGGGCACCGGGGAGCTGTTTTTT.

The J gene is TRBJ2-1, the V gene TRBV7-3, with D possibly matching TRBD2 (5 bases). Germline loops: CDR1 SGHTA, CDR2 FQGTGA. With 5 bases removed from V and 1 base from J, the gap between germline ends came to 12 bases. The CDR3 consists of 15 residues. The DNA of the CDR3 is TGTGCCAGCAGCACCACACTAGGGTCCTACAATGAGCAGTTCTTC. Its translation: CASSTTLGSYNEQFF.

The rearrangement links TRBV13 to TRBJ2-1; possibly TRBD2 for D (6 bases). The CDR3 contains 14 residues. Germline V lookup: CDR1 PRHDT, CDR2 FYEKMQ (reference sequence). V lost 6 bases to trimming and J lost 3 bases, with 12 bases between them. The chain's CDR3 is CASRTSGGYNEQFF. For the CDR3, the DNA is TGTGCCAGCAGAACATCCGGGGGCTACAATGAGCAGTTCTTC.

To note about this clone: At one end, the junction sequence differs from germline, possibly due to a read error. CDR3 bases: TGCGCCAGCAGTCAATCGACGAGACGGGGGCACTTC. Its protein is CASSQSTRRGHF. The rearrangement joins TRBV23-1 to TRBJ2-5, with D perhaps matching TRBD1 or TRBD2 (6 bases each). TRBV23-1 is treated as an ORF (open reading frame) with a function not yet certain. This CDR3 region has 12 residues.

This sequence joins TRBV29-1 and TRBJ1-2; D gene ambiguous. The V gene lost 6 bases and the J gene lost 2 bases, with 7 bases spanning the gap. The CDR3 is made up of 11 amino acids. Germline CDR1 is SQVTM and CDR2 is ANQGSEA. As DNA, the CDR3 is TGCAGCGTACAACTGAACTATGGCTACACCTTC. Translating it yields CSVQLNYGYTF.

V usage is TRBV30 and J usage is TRBJ2-3; D is undetermined. The CDR3 sequence is 13 residues long. V lost 2 bases and J lost 6, with 12 bases in between. The germline V gene encodes CDR1 GTSNPN and CDR2 SVGIG (reference sequence). The CDR3 region has the DNA TGTGCCTGGAGTCAGCGCGAGATGGATACGCAGTATTTT. It codes for CAWSQREMDTQYF.

The V and J genes are TRBV29-1 and TRBJ2-3, with D tentatively TRBD2 (5 bases). V shed 6 bases and J shed 0 bases, with 16 bases lying between them. CDR3 length: 15 residues. The germline gives CDR1 SQVTM, CDR2 ANQGSEA. CDR3: CSVPVTGSSTDTQYF. The DNA of the CDR3 is TGCAGCGTCCCTGTGACGGGATCTAGCACAGATACGCAGTATTTT.

The gene calls are TRBV7-9 and TRBJ1-2, with 7 nucleotides matching TRBD1. The V and J ends lost 5 bases and 1 base, in that order; junction bases with no gene match: 19. The CDR3 runs 19 residues. Germline V gene lookup returns CDR1 SEHNR and CDR2 FQNEAQ (reference sequence). The CDR3 region is CASSRGWGQLSADNYGYTF. The CDR3 nucleotides are TGTGCCAGCAGCCGGGGTTGGGGACAGCTCTCGGCCGATAACTATGGCTACACCTTC.

This rearrangement joins TRBV13 to TRBJ2-7, with 10 bases matching TRBD2. CDR1 is PRHDT, CDR2 FYEKMQ, per germline (reference sequence). CDR3 size: 14 residues. The trim removed 5 bases at V and 0 bases at J, leaving 1 base unmatched. CDR3 sequence (DNA): TGTGCCAGCAGCCGGACTAGCGGCTCCTACGAGCAGTACTTC. It codes for CASSRTSGSYEQYF.

The DNA of the CDR3 is TGCAGCGTTAAATTTTGGGGGTACTACGAGCAGTACTTC. It codes for CSVKFWGYYEQYF. The rearrangement joins TRBV29-1 to TRBJ2-7; D may correspond to TRBD1 or TRBD2 (5 bases each). CDR1 is SQVTM, CDR2 ANQGSEA, per germline. There are 13 residues in the CDR3. V lost 5 bases to trimming and J lost 3 bases, with 14 bases between them.